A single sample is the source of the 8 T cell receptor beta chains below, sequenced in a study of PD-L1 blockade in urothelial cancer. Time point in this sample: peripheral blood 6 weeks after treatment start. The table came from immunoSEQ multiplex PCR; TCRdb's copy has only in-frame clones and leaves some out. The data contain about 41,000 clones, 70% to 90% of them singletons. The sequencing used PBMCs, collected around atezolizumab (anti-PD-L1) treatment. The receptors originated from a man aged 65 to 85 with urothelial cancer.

CDR3 amino acids: CASSPAAGEAFF. The CDR3 DNA sequence: TGTGCCAGCTCACCAGCGGCGGGTGAAGCTTTCTTT. V is TRBV18 and J is TRBJ1-1; D not certain. In germline, CDR1 is KGHSH, CDR2 LQKENI. The V end was cut by 2 bases, the J end by 7 bases, with 8 bases between. The CDR3 covers 12 residues.

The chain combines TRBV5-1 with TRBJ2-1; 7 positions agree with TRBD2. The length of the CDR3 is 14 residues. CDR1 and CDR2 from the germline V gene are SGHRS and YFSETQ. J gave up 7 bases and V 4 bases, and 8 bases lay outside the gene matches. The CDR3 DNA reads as TGCGCCAGCAGCCTCGTAGCGGGTCATAATGAGCAGTTCTTC. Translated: CASSLVAGHNEQFF.

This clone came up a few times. The CDR3 is CASSSSLDTQYF. The CDR3, as DNA: TGTGCCAGCAGCTCCTCCTTAGATACGCAGTATTTT. The chain joins TRBV7-9 to TRBJ2-3; no definite D call. The CDR3 contains 12 residues. Germline assignment: CDR1 SEHNR and CDR2 FQNEAQ (reference sequence). Trimming cost V 4 bases and J 5 bases, with 7 bases left between them.

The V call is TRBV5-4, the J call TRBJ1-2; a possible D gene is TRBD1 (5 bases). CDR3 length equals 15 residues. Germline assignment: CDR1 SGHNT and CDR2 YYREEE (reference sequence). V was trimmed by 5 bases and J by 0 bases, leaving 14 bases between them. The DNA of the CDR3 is TGTGCCAGCAGTTGGGGCGGGGAAGCTAACTATGGCTACACCTTC. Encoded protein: CASSWGGEANYGYTF. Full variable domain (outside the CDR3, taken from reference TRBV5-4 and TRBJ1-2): ETGVTQSPTHLIKTRGQQVTLRCSSQSGHNTVSWYQQALGQGPQFIFQYYREEENGRGNFPPRFSGLQFPNYSSELNVNALELDDSALYLCASSWGGEANYGYTFGSGTRLTVV.

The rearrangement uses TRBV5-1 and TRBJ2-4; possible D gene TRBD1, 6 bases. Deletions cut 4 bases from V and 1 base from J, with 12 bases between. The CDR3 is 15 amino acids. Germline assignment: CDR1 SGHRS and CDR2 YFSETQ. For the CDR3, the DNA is TGCGCCAGCAGCGGGCCGGACAGCGCCAAAAACATTCAGTACTTC. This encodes CASSGPDSAKNIQYF.

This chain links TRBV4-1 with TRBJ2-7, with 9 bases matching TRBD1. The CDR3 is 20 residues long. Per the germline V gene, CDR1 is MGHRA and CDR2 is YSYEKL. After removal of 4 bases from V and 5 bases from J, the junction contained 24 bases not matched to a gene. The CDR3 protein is CASSPRAFYSVGDRVNEQYF. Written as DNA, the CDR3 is TGCGCCAGCAGCCCGCGCGCTTTCTATTCGGTAGGGGACAGGGTGAACGAGCAGTACTTC.

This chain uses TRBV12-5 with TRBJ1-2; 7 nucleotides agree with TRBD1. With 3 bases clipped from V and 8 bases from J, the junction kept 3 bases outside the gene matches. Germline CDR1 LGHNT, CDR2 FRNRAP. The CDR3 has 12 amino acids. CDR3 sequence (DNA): TGTGCTAGTGGTTTCACAGGGGCCGGCTACACCTTC. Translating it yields CASGFTGAGYTF.

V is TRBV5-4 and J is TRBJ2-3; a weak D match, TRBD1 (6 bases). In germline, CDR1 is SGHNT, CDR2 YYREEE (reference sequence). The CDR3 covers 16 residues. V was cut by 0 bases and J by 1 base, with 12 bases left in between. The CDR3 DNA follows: TGTGCCAGCAGCTTGGCGAGGGGGTTGCGCACAGATACGCAGTATTTT. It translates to CASSLARGLRTDTQYF.